The subject of this entry is one TCR beta chain. Its matching antigen is unknown. This sample was included in a study of graft-versus-host responses after intestinal transplantation. Study at large: Recipients got multivisceral, liver-intestinal, or isolated intestinal transplants. For two to four years after anti-thymocyte globulin induction, all recipients took tacrolimus and steroids.

V lost 6 bases and J 6 bases, leaving 6 bases between the germline ends. The CDR3 covers 11 residues. Germline V gene data show CDR1 as MDHEN and CDR2 as SYDVKM. Only in-frame clones appear in the TCRdb table, and some are missing; sequencing was by immunoSEQ multiplex PCR. The data show about 27,000 clones, 82% seen once. Findings and caveats of the study: Within the allografts of patients who had graft-donor T cell macrochimerism, graft-versus-host to host-versus-graft clonal ratios were high. GvH clonotypes were identified within recipient marrow, with a subset emerging first in ileum or blood.

This material consisted of unstimulated CD4+ T cells sorted from spleen or lymph node cells, taken before intestinal transplant. The receptor comes from a human donor who received an intestinal transplant. The rearrangement joins TRBV28 to TRBJ2-1; D call uncertain. The CDR3 DNA follows: TGTGCCAGCAGCCCCCGCAATGAGCAGTTCTTC. As protein: CASSPRNEQFF.